This T cell receptor beta chain was observed in a study of PD-1 blockade in classical Hodgkin lymphoma. Whole-study results and caveats: Only CD4+ TCR diversity, not CD8+, had risen significantly by C4D1. Baseline diversity in complete responders resembled that of newly diagnosed patients.

The repertoire was sequenced with immunoSEQ multiplex PCR; TCRdb's copy has only in-frame clones and lacks some. The table lists more than 90,000 clones, roughly 79% of them singletons. Patients all relapsed after autologous stem cell transplantation, and there was variation in brentuximab vedotin exposure. Complete response, partial response or progressive disease constituted the best response categories observed. A note on this clone: Its antigen is as yet unknown.

The CDR3 extends over 18 amino acids. In germline, CDR1 is SGHAT, CDR2 FQDESV (reference sequence). Trimming stripped 5 bases from V and 0 bases from J, with 21 bases between. The J gene is TRBJ2-3, the V gene TRBV11-1; D is undetermined. This sample comprised peripheral blood mononuclear cells (PBMCs), obtained before the second cycle of nivolumab. The clonotype comes from a human donor with classical Hodgkin lymphoma. CDR3: CASSLRSDARPSTDTQYF. CDR3 coding DNA: TGTGCCAGCAGCCTCCGATCGGACGCCCGCCCTAGCACAGATACGCAGTATTTT. Full variable domain (rest looked up from reference TRBV11-1 and TRBJ2-3): EAEVAQSPRYKITEKSQAVAFWCDPISGHATLYWYRQILGQGPELLVQFQDESVVDDSQLPKDRFSAERLKGVDSTLKIQPAELGDSAMYLCASSLRSDARPSTDTQYFGPGTRLTVL.